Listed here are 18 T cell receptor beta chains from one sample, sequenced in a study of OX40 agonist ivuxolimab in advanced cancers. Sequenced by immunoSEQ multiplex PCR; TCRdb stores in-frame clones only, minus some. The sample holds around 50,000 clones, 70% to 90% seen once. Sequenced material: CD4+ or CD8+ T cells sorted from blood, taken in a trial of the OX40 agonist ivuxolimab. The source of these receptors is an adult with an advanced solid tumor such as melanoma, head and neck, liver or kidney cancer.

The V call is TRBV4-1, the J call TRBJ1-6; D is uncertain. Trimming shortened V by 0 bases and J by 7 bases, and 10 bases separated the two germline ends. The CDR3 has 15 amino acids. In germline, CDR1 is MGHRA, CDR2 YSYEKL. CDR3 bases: TGCGCCAGCAGCCAAGATCTCGCTTCGAATTCACCCCTCCACTTT. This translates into CASSQDLASNSPLHF.

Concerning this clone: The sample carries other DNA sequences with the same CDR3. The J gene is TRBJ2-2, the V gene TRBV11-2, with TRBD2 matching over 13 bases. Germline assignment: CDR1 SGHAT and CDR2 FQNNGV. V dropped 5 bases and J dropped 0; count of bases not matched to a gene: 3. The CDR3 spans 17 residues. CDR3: CASSRTSGGANTGELFF. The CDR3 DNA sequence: TGTGCCAGCAGCCGGACTAGCGGGGGCGCGAACACCGGGGAGCTGTTTTTT.

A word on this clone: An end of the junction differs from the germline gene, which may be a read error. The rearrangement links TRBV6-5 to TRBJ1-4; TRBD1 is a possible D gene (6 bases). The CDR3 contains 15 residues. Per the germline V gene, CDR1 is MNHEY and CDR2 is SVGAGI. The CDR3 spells CASSFNLGANEKLFF. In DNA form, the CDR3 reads TGTGCCAGCAGTTTCAACCTGGGGGCTAACGAAAAACTGTTTTTT.

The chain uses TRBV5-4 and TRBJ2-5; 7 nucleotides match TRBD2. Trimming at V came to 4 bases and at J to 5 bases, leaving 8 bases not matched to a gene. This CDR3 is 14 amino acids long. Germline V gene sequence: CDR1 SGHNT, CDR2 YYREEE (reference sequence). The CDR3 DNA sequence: TGTGCCAGCAGCGCTGGGGGGGTTGGTGAGACCCAGTACTTC. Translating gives CASSAGGVGETQYF.

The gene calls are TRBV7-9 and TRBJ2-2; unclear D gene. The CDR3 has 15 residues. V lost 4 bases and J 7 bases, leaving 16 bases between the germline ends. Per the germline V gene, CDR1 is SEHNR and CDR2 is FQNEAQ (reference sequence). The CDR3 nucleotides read TGTGCCAGCAGCTCCACGGCCACGATCATCGGGGAGCTGTTTTTT. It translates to CASSSTATIIGELFF.

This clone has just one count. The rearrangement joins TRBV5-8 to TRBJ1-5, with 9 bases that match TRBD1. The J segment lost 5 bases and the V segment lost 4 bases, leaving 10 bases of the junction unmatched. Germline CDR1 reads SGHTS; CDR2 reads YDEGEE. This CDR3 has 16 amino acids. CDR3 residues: CASSRRTGVLDQPQHF. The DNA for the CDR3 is TGTGCCAGCAGCAGGAGGACAGGGGTGCTCGATCAGCCCCAGCATTTT. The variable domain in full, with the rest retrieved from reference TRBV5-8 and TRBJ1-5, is EAGVTQSPTHLIKTRGQQATLRCSPISGHTSVYWYQQALGLGLQFLLWYDEGEERNRGNFPPRFSGRQFPNYSSELNVNALELEDSALYLCASSRRTGVLDQPQHFGDGTRLSIL.

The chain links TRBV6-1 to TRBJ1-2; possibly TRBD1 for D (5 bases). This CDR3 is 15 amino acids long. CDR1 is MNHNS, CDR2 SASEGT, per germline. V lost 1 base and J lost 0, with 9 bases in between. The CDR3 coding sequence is TGTGCCAGCAGTGAAGGACAGATTTCTAACTATGGCTACACCTTC. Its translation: CASSEGQISNYGYTF.

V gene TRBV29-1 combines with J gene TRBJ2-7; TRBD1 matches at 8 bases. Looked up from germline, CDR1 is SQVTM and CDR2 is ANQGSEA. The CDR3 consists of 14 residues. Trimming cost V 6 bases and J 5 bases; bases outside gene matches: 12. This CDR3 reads CSVNDRGPKNEQYF. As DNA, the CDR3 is TGCAGCGTCAACGACAGGGGTCCCAAGAACGAGCAGTACTTC.

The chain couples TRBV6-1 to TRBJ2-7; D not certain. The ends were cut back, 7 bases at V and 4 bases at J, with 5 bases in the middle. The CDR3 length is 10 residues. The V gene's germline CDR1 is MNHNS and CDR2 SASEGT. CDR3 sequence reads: CASNSYEQYF. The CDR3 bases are TGTGCCAGCAATTCATACGAGCAGTACTTC.

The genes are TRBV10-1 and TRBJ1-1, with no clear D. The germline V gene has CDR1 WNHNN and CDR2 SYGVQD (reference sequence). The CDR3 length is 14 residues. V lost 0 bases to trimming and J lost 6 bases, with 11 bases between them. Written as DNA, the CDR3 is TGCGCCAGCAGTGAGTCGATCGGCTATGCTGAAGCTTTCTTT. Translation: CASSESIGYAEAFF.

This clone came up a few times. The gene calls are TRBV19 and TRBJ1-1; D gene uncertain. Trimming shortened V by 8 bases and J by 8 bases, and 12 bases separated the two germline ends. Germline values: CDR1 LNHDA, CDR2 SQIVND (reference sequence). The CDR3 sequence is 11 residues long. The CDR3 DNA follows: TGTGCCAGTCGCTGGAGGAGGGAAGCTTTCTTT. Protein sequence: CASRWRREAFF. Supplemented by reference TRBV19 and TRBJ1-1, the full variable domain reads DGGITQSPKYLFRKEGQNVTLSCEQNLNHDAMYWYRQDPGQGLRLIYYSQIVNDFQKGDIAEGYSVSREKKESFPLTVTSAQKNPTAFYLCASRWRREAFFGQGTRLTVV.

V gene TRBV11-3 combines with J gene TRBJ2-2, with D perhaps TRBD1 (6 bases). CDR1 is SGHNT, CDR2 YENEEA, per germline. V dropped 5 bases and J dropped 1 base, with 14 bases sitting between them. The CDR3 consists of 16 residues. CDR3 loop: CASSPGQSVNTGELFF. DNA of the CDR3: TGTGCCAGCAGCCCTGGACAGTCCGTGAACACCGGGGAGCTGTTTTTT.

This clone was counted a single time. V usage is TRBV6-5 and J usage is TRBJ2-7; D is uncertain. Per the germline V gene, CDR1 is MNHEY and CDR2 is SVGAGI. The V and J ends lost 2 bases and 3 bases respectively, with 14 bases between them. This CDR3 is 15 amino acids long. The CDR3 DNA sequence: TGTGCCAGCAGTTACAAACTGAAGCCGGGCTACGAGCAGTACTTC. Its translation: CASSYKLKPGYEQYF.

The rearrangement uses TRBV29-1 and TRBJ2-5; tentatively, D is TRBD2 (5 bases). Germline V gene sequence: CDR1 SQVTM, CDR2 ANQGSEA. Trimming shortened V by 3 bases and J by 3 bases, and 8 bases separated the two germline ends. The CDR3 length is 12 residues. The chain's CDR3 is CSVEPGEETQYF. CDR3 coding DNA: TGCAGCGTTGAGCCCGGGGAAGAGACCCAGTACTTC.

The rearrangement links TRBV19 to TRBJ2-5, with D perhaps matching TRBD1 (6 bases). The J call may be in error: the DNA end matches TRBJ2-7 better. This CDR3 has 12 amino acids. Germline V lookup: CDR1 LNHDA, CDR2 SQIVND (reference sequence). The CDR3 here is CASKGVDYEQYF. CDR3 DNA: TGTGCCAGTAAGGGGGTAGACTACGAGCAGTACTTC.

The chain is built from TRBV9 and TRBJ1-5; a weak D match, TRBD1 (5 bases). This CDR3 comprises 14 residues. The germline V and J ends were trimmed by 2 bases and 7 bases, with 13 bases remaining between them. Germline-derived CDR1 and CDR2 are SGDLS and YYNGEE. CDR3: CASSVAGAGQPQHF. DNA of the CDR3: TGTGCCAGCAGCGTGGCTGGGGCGGGACAGCCCCAGCATTTT.

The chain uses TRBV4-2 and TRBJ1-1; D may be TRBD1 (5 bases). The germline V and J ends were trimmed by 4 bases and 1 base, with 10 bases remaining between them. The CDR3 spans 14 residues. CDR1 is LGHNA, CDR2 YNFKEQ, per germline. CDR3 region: CASSPGRGNTEAFF. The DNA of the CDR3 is TGTGCCAGCAGCCCAGGAAGGGGGAACACTGAAGCTTTCTTT.

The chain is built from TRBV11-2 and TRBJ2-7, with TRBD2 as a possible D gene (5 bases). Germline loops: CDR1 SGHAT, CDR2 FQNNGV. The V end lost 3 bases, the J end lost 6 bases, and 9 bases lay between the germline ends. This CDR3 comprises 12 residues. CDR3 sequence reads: CASSFGETEQYF. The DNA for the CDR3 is TGTGCCAGCAGCTTTGGGGAGACCGAGCAGTACTTC.